This TCR beta chain comes out of a study of OX40 agonist ivuxolimab in advanced cancers. The length of the CDR3 is 15 residues. CDR1 and CDR2 (germline): MNHEY, SVGAGI. V was trimmed by 6 bases and J by 1 base, leaving 15 bases between them. Sequencing was performed with immunoSEQ multiplex PCR; in TCRdb, only in-frame clones are kept and a portion is missing. This table holds just under 85,000 clones, around four fifths found once. The specimen comprised CD4+ or CD8+ T cells sorted from blood, sampled in a trial of the OX40 agonist ivuxolimab. This TCR was recovered from an adult with an advanced solid tumor such as melanoma, head and neck, liver or kidney cancer. J is TRBJ1-1 and V is TRBV6-5; possible D gene TRBD1, 6 bases. The CDR3 reads CASRQSYRENTEAFF. The CDR3 DNA reads as TGTGCCAGCAGGCAATCCTACAGGGAGAACACTGAAGCTTTCTTT.